This is a list of T cell receptor beta chains from one sample in a study of T cell responses to AZD1222 COVID-19 vaccine. Some clones are missing from TCRdb's copy, which holds only in-frame ones; the method was immunoSEQ multiplex PCR. Among 150,000 to 200,000 clones listed, approximately 90% were seen once. The sample consisted of peripheral blood, taken on day 0 of AZD1222 vaccination. The receptor source for this set is an adult in good health. CDR3s leave out the opening cysteine and the closing phenylalanine or tryptophan.

TRBJ1-2,TRBV7-2,ASSLTIGTDYGYT
TRBJ1-2,TRBV5-1,ASSPSTGVNYYGYT
TRBJ1-4,TRBV28,ASSFGGQGARGEKLF
TRBJ2-7,TRBV10-3,AIVDPLRGQY
TRBJ2-4,TRBV6-2/TRBV6-3,ASSYGVGDRGLLIGRNIQY
TRBJ1-3,TRBV19,ASSRPPGDGGNTIY
TRBJ1-6,TRBV4-2,ASSQDSGGHYNSPLH
TRBJ1-4,TRBV2,ASSGGTNEKLF
TRBJ2-7,TRBV29-1,SVYRDLRSYEQY
TRBJ2-1,TRBV5-1,ASSPQGQGIRYNEQF
TRBJ2-2,TRBV7-2,ASQASGRADTGELF
TRBJ1-6,TRBV15,ATSRAKGQGDSPLH
TRBJ2-1,TRBV6-4,ASSVTPDTYNEQF
TRBJ1-2,TRBV2,ASSIFAGAAYGYT
TRBJ2-7,TRBV6-2/TRBV6-3,ASSYSFSSYEQY
TRBJ2-2,TRBV27,ASSSRLNTGELF
TRBJ1-1,TRBV7-3,ASSASLGGNTEAF
TRBJ2-7,TRBV10-2,ASSIGTGGFYEQY
TRBJ2-1,TRBV6-4,ASSVGTSGSDEQF
TRBJ2-2,TRBV30,AWSVWGAMNTGELF
TRBJ2-3,TRBV27,ASRTLAGTDTQY
TRBJ1-2,TRBV6-6,ASSYEGRGPYGYT
TRBJ1-2,TRBV6-2/TRBV6-3,ASSYSLGGYT
TRBJ2-4,TRBV7-2,ASSTDQNIQY
TRBJ2-7,TRBV4-3,ASSQQGDEQY
TRBJ1-3,TRBV10-2,ASSDQGASNTIY
TRBJ2-1,TRBV12-3/TRBV12-4,ASSPAGRQF
TRBJ2-7,TRBV20-1,SASPGRDREQY
TRBJ2-1,TRBV6-2/TRBV6-3,ASSYSGGTGSKF
TRBJ1-4,TRBV30,AWRETGGDEKLF
TRBJ2-1,TRBV10-3,AISEGGQGARYNEQF
TRBJ1-2,TRBV28,ASRPQGSGYT
TRBJ1-1,TRBV6-5,ASNRGDTEAF
TRBJ2-1,TRBV11-2,ASSLRDRGWDEQF
TRBJ2-7,TRBV7-2,ASSSISKDEQY
TRBJ1-1,TRBV4-2,ASSQEDRGAAEAF
TRBJ2-7,TRBV4-3,ASSQGTGKYEQY
TRBJ1-2,TRBV28,ASSPVFGQNYGYT
TRBJ1-6,TRBV12-3/TRBV12-4,ASSLTVSSPLH
TRBJ1-6,TRBV10-3,AISGDRAWDSPLH
TRBJ2-1,TRBV6-4,ASSESFYNEQF
TRBJ1-2,TRBV30,AWGGRSGYT
TRBJ2-1,TRBV4-1,ASSRSRDEQF
TRBJ2-3,TRBV5-1,ASSLDLTARVTQY
TRBJ2-1,TRBV2,ASSFGGLGLAGGSEQF
TRBJ1-5,TRBV27,ASSLSYQRGSNQPQH
TRBJ1-1,TRBV30,AWRRVGLNTEAF
TRBJ2-7,TRBV5-4,ASSSGTDPSSYEQY
TRBJ2-5,TRBV7-2,ASSRSTGETQY
TRBJ1-1,TRBV7-8,ASSPKGGAYLHTEAF
TRBJ1-6,TRBV9,ASSPASATGNSPLH
TRBJ1-4,TRBV28,AIGGRDEKLF
TRBJ2-7,TRBV4-3,ASSQDRGSLTHEQY
TRBJ2-5,TRBV6-6,ASTSGIGGGETQY
TRBJ1-1,TRBV2,ASSPPGQGWTEAF
TRBJ1-1,TRBV28,ASGLGNTEAF
TRBJ1-2,TRBV28,ASTRGNLANYGYT